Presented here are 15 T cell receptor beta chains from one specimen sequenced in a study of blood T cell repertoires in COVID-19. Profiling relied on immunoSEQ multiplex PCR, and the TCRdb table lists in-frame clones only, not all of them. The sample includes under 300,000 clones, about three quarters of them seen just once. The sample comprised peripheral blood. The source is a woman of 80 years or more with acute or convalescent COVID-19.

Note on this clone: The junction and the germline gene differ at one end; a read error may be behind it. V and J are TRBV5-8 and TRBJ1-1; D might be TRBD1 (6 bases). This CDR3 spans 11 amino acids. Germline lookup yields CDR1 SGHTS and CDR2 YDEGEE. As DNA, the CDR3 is TGTGCCAGCAGCTTGGTAGCTAGGGGGTACTTT. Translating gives CASSLVARGYF.

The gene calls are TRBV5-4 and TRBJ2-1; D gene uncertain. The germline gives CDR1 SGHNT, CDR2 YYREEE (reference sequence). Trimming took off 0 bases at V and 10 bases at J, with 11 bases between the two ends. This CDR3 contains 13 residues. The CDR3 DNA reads TGTGCCAGCAGCTTGGACAGCCGGCGCGAGCAGTTCTTC. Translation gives CASSLDSRREQFF.

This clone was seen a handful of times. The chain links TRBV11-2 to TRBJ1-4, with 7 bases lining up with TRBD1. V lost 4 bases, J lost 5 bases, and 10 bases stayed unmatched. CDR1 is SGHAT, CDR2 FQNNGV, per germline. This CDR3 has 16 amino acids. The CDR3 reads CASSSRGQPQNEKLFF. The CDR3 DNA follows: TGTGCCAGCAGCTCCAGGGGACAGCCACAAAATGAAAAACTGTTTTTT.

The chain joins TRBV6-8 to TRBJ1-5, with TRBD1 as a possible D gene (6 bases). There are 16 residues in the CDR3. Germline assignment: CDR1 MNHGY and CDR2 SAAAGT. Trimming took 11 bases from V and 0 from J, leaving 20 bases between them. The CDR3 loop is CASPTRGQYSNQPQHF. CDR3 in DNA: TGTGCCTCCCCCACGCGGGGGCAGTATAGCAATCAGCCCCAGCATTTT.

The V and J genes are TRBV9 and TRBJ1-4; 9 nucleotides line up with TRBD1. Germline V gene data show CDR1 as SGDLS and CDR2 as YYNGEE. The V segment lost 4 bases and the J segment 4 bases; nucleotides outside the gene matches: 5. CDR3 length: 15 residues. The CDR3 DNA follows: TGTGCCAGCAGCTTACAGGGGGCGTATAATGAAAAACTGTTTTTT. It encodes CASSLQGAYNEKLFF.

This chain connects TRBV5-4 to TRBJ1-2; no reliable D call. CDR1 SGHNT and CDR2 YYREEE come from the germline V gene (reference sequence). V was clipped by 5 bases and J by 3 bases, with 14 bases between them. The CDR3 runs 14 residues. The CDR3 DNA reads TGTGCCAGCAGGCTGTCGGAGGCTCACTATGGCTACACCTTC. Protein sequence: CASRLSEAHYGYTF.

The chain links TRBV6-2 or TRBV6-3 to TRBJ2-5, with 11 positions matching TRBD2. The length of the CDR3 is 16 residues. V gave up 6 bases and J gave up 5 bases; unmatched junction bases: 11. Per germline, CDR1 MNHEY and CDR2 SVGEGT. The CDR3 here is CASSLAGGFGRETQYF. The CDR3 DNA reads TGTGCCAGCAGCCTAGCGGGGGGATTTGGGCGCGAGACCCAGTACTTC.

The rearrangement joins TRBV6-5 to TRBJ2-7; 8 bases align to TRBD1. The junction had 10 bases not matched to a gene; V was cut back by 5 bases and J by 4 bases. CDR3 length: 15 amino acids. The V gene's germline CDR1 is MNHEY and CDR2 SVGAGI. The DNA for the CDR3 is TGTGCCAGCAGTCCAACGCCGGGACAGGCATACGAGCAGTACTTC. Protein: CASSPTPGQAYEQYF.

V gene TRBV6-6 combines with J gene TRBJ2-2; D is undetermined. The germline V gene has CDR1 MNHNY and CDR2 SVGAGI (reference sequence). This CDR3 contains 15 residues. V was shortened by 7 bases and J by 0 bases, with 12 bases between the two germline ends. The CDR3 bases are TGTGCCAGCACTTCCGGCACAGCGAACACCGGGGAGCTGTTTTTT. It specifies CASTSGTANTGELFF.

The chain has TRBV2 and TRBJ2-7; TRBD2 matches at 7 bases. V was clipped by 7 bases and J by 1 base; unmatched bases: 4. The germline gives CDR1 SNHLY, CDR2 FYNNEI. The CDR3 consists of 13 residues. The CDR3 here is CASKRDRSYEQYF. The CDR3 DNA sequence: TGTGCCAGCAAGCGGGACCGATCCTACGAGCAGTACTTC.

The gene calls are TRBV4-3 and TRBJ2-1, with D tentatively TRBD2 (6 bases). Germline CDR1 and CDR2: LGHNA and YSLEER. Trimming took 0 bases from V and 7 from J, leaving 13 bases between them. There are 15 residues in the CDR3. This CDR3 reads CASSQDPLARNEQFF. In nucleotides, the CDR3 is TGCGCCAGCAGCCAAGATCCGCTAGCGAGGAATGAGCAGTTCTTC.

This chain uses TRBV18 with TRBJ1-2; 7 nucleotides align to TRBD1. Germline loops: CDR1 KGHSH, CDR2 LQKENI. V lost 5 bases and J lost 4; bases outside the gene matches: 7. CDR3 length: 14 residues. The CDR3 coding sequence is TGTGCCAGCTCATCGCTACGGGACAGCTATGGCTACACCTTC. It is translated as CASSSLRDSYGYTF.

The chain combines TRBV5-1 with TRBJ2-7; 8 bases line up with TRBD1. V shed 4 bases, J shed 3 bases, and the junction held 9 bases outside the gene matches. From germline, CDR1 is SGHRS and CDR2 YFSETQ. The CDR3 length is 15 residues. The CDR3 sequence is CASSAAGTGVYEQYF. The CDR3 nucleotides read TGCGCCAGCAGCGCGGCCGGGACAGGAGTCTACGAGCAGTACTTC.

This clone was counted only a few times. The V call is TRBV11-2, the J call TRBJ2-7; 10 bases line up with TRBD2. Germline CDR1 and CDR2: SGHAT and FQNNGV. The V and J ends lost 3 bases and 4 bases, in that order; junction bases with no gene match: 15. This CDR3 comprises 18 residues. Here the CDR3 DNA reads TGTGCCAGCAGCTTGGGCCCTTCTTATAGCGGGGGGCCATACGAGCAGTACTTC. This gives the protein CASSLGPSYSGGPYEQYF.

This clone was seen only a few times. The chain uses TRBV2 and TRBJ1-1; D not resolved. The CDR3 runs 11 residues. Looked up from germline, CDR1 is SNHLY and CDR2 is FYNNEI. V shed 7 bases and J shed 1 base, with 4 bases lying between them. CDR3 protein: CASTQNTEAFF. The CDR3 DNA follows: TGTGCCAGCACCCAGAACACTGAAGCTTTCTTT. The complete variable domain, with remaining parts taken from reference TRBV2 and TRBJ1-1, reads EPEVTQTPSHQVTQMGQEVILRCVPISNHLYFYWYRQILGQKVEFLVSFYNNEISEKSEIFDDQFSVERPDGSNFTLKIRSTKLEDSAMYFCASTQNTEAFFGQGTRLTVV.